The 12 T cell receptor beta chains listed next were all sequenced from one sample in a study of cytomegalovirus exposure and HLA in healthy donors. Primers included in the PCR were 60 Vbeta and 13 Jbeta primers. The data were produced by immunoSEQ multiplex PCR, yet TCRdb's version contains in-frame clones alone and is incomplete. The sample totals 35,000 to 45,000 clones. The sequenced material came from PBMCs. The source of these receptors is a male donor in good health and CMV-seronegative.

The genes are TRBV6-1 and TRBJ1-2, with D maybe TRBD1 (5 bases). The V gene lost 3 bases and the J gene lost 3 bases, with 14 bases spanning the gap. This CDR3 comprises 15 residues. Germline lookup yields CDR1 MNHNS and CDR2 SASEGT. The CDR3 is CASSDARQGDYGYTF. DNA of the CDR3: TGTGCCAGCAGTGACGCAAGGCAAGGGGACTATGGCTACACCTTC.

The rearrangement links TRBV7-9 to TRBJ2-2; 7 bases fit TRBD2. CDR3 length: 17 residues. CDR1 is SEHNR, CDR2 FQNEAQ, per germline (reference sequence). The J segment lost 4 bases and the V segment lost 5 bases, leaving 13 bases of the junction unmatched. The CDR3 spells CASSRDYRSGGTGELFF. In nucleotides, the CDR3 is TGTGCCAGCAGCCGGGACTATCGATCGGGGGGCACCGGGGAGCTGTTTTTT.

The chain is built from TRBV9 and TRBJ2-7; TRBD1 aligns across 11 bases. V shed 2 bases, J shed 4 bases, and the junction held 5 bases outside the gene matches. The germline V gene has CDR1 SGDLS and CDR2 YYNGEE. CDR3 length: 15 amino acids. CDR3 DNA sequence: TGTGCCAGCAGCGTGGGAGGGACAGGGGGTTACGAGCAGTACTTC. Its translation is CASSVGGTGGYEQYF.

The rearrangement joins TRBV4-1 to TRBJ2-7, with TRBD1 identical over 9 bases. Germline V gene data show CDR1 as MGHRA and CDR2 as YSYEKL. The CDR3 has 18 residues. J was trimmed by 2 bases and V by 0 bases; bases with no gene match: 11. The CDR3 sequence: CASSQDDGHRGLTYEQYF. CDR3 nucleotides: TGCGCCAGCAGCCAAGATGACGGGCACAGGGGGCTAACCTACGAGCAGTACTTC.

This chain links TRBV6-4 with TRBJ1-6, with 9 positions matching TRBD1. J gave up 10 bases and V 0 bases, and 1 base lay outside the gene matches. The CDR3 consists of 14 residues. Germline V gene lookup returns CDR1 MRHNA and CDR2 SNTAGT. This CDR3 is CASSDSGTGSPLHF. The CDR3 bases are TGTGCCAGCAGTGACTCCGGGACAGGGTCACCCCTCCACTTT.

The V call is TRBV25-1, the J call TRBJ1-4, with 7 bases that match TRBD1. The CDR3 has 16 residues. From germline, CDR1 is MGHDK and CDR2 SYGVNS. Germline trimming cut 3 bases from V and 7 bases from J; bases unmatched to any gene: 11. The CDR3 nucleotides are TGTGCCAGCAGTGATTCTGACAGGGCGTTACGTGAAAAACTGTTTTTT. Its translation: CASSDSDRALREKLFF.

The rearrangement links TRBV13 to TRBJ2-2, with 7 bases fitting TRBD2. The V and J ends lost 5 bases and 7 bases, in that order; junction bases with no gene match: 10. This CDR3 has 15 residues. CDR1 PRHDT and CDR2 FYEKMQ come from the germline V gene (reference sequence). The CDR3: CASSPWLADYGELFF. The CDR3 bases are TGTGCCAGCAGCCCATGGCTAGCGGACTACGGGGAGCTGTTTTTT.

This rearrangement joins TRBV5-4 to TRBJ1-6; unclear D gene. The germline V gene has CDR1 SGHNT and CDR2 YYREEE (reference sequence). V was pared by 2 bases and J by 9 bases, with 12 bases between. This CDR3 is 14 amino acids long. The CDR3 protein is CASSFPGAGSPLHF. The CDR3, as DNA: TGTGCCAGCAGCTTTCCTGGAGCGGGTTCACCCCTCCACTTT. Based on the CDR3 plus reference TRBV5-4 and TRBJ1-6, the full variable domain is ETGVTQSPTHLIKTRGQQVTLRCSSQSGHNTVSWYQQALGQGPQFIFQYYREEENGRGNFPPRFSGLQFPNYSSELNVNALELDDSALYLCASSFPGAGSPLHFGNGTRLTVT.

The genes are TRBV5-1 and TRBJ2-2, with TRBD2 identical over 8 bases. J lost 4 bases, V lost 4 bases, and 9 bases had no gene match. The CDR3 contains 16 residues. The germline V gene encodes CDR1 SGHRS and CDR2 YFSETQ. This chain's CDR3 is CASSPGGGAPTGELFF. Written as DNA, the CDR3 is TGCGCCAGCAGCCCGGGGGGGGGCGCGCCCACCGGGGAGCTGTTTTTT.

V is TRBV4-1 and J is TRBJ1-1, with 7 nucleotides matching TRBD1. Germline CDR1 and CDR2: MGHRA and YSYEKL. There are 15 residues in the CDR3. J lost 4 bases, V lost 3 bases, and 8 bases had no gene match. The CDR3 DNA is TGCGCCAGCAGCCACCAGACAGGGTTGGGCACTGAAGCTTTCTTT. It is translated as CASSHQTGLGTEAFF.

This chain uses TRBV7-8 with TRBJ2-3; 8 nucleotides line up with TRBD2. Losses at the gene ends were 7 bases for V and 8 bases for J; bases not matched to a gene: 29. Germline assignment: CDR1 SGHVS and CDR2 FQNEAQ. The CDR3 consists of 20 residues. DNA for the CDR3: TGTGCCAGCACCAGAGGTTCGGCGGGGGGACAATCTAACTCTATCGGTACGCAGTATTTT. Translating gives CASTRGSAGGQSNSIGTQYF.

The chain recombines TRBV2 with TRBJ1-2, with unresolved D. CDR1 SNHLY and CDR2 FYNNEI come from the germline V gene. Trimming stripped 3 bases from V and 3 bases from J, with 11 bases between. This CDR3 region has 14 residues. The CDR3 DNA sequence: TGTGCCAGCAGTGAGGTCGGCGGCTACTATGGCTACACCTTC. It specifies CASSEVGGYYGYTF.